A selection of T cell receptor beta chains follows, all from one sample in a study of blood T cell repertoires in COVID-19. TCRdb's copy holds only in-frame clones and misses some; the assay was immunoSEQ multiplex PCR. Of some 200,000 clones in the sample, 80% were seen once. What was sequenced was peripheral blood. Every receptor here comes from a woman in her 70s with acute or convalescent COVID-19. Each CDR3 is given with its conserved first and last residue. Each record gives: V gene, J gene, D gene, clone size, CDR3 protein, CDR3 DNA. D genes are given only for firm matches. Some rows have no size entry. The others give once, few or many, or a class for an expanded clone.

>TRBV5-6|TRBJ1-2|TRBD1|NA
CASNRGGYYGYTF
TGTGCCAGCAACAGGGGCGGATACTATGGCTACACCTTC
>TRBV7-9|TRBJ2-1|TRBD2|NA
CASSFPKGGGSYNEQFF
TGTGCCAGCAGCTTTCCAAAAGGCGGGGGATCGTATAATGAGCAGTTCTTC
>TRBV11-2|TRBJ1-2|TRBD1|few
CASSLDRGHGYTF
TGTGCCAGCAGCTTAGACAGGGGGCACGGCTACACCTTC
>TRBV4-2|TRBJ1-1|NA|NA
CASSQEAGYTEAFF
TGTGCCAGCAGCCAAGAAGCAGGCTACACTGAAGCTTTCTTT
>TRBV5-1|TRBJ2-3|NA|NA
CASSHPVRGPGSTDTQYF
TGCGCCAGCAGCCACCCCGTCCGAGGCCCCGGGAGCACAGATACGCAGTATTTT
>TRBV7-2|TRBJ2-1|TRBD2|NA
CASSITSGDSYNEQFF
TGTGCCAGCAGCATAACTAGCGGGGATTCCTACAATGAGCAGTTCTTC
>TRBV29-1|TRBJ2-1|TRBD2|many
CSVEVGLAVEQFF
TGCAGCGTTGAAGTAGGACTAGCGGTCGAGCAGTTCTTC
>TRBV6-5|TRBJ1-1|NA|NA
CASSYSAATVEAFF
TGTGCCAGCAGTTACTCGGCGGCAACCGTGGAAGCTTTCTTT
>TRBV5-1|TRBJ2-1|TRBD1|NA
CASSLADRGGNEQFF
TGCGCCAGCAGCTTGGCCGACAGGGGTGGCAATGAGCAGTTCTTC
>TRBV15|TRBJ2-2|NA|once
CATSRDPGAGRAGELFF
TGTGCCACCAGCAGAGATCCAGGGGCAGGGAGGGCCGGGGAGCTGTTTTTT
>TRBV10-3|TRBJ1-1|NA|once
CAISGAEGTEAFF
TGTGCCATCAGTGGTGCCGAGGGAACTGAAGCTTTCTTT
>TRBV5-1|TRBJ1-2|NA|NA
CASRALQELHGYTF
TGCGCCAGCAGGGCGCTCCAGGAACTCCATGGCTACACCTTC
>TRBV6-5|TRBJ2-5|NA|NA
CASSLQETQYF
TGTGCCAGCAGCCTGCAAGAGACCCAGTACTTC
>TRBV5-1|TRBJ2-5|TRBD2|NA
CASSSAIGLAGAGYF
TGCGCCAGCAGCTCAGCTATAGGACTAGCGGGGGCCGGATACTTC
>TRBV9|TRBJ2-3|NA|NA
CASSEISGFTDTQYF
TGTGCCAGCAGCGAGATCTCAGGGTTCACAGATACGCAGTATTTT
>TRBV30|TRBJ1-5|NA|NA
CAWSLTGNQPQHF
TGTGCCTGGAGCTTGACAGGCAATCAGCCCCAGCATTTT
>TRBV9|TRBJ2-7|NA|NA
CASSVEAGWDNPYEQYF
TGTGCCAGCAGCGTAGAGGCGGGTTGGGACAATCCCTACGAGCAGTACTTC
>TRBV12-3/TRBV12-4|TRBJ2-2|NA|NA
CASSYGETGELFF
TGTGCCAGCAGTTATGGGGAGACCGGGGAGCTGTTTTTT
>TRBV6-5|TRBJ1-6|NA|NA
CATTPAGVDSPLHF
TGTGCCACCACGCCTGCCGGGGTGGATTCACCCCTCCACTTT
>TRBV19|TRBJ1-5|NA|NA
CASSIVGAGDNQPQHF
TGTGCCAGTAGTATAGTTGGGGCAGGCGACAATCAGCCCCAGCATTTT
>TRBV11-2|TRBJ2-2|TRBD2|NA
CASSVVSGLRGTGELFF
TGTGCCAGCAGCGTTGTGTCGGGACTAAGGGGCACCGGGGAGCTGTTTTTT
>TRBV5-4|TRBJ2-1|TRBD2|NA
CASSGGARGDYNEQFF
TGTGCCAGCAGCGGCGGGGCTCGGGGGGACTACAATGAGCAGTTCTTC
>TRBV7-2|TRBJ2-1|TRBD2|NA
CASSRGGREQFF
TGTGCCAGCAGCCGGGGGGGCCGGGAGCAGTTCTTC
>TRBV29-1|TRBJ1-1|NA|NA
CSGSRGMNTEAFF
TGCAGCGGGTCCAGGGGCATGAACACTGAAGCTTTCTTT
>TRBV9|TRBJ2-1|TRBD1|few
CASSPSLGGHYNEQFF
TGTGCCAGCAGCCCAAGTTTAGGGGGCCACTACAATGAGCAGTTCTTC
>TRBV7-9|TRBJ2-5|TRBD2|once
CASSLASPLGGAETQYF
TGTGCCAGCAGCTTAGCGTCCCCCCTGGGAGGGGCAGAGACCCAGTACTTC
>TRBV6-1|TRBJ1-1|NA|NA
CASSEDRVGEGTEAFF
TGTGCCAGCAGTGAAGACAGGGTAGGAGAAGGCACTGAAGCTTTCTTT
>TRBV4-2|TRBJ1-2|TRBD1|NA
CASSQGQGGYGYTF
TGTGCCAGCAGCCAGGGACAGGGTGGCTATGGCTACACCTTC
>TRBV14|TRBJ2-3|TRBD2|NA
CASSQARGGRADTQYF
TGTGCCAGCAGCCAAGCTCGGGGGGGAAGGGCAGATACGCAGTATTTT
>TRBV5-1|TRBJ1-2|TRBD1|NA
CASSLVSEGQAKADGYTF
TGCGCCAGCAGCTTAGTGAGTGAAGGACAGGCCAAAGCGGATGGCTACACCTTC
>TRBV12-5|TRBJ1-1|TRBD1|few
CASGSRRDSDTEAFF
TGTGCTAGTGGTTCACGCCGGGACAGTGACACTGAAGCTTTCTTT
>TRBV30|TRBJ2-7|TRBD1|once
CAWRVQGASYEQYF
TGTGCCTGGAGGGTACAGGGGGCATCCTACGAGCAGTACTTC
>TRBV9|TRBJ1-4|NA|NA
CASGRGGSPNEKLFF
TGTGCCAGCGGGAGGGGAGGATCGCCTAATGAAAAACTGTTTTTT
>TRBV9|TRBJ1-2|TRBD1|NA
CASTLSAGQGGYTF
TGTGCCAGCACCCTCAGCGCGGGACAGGGGGGCTACACCTTC
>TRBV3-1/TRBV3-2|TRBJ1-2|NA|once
CASSQEGAGNYGYTF
TGTGCCAGCAGCCAAGAAGGAGCAGGGAACTATGGCTACACCTTC
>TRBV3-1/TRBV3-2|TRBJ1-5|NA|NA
CASSPSGDKSNQPQHF
TGTGCCAGCAGCCCAAGTGGTGACAAAAGCAATCAGCCCCAGCATTTT
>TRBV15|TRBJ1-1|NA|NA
CATSRDPRVGTEAFF
TGTGCCACCAGCAGAGACCCACGGGTGGGCACTGAAGCTTTCTTT
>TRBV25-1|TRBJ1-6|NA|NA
CASSDSGVRSPLHF
TGTGCCAGCAGTGACTCAGGGGTCAGATCACCCCTCCACTTT
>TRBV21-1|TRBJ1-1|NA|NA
CASIHLLRGPEAFF
TGTGCCAGCATCCACCTCCTCAGGGGCCCTGAAGCTTTCTTT
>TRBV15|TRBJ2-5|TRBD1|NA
CATSGLDRVAHQETQYF
TGTGCCACCAGCGGACTGGACAGGGTGGCCCACCAAGAGACCCAGTACTTC
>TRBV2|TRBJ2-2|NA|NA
CASKPDTGELFF
TGTGCCAGCAAGCCCGACACCGGGGAGCTGTTTTTT
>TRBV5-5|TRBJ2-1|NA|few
CASNPVGRGGYNEQFF
TGTGCCAGCAACCCCGTGGGCAGGGGTGGGTACAATGAGCAGTTCTTC
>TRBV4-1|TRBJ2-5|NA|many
CASSQGVSPQETQYF
TGCGCCAGCAGCCAAGGGGTTAGCCCCCAAGAGACCCAGTACTTC
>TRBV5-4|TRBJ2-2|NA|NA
CASSFRGSTGGELFF
TGTGCCAGCAGCTTCCGGGGAAGTACGGGCGGGGAGCTGTTTTTT
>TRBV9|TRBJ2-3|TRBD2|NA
CASSLGTSGGKGTDTQYF
TGTGCCAGCAGCCTTGGGACTAGCGGGGGGAAGGGCACAGATACGCAGTATTTT
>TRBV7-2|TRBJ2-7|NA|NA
CASSPFLAYEQYF
TGTGCCAGCAGCCCCTTTCTTGCCTACGAGCAGTACTTC
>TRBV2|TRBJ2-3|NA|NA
CASSSGTSTDTQYF
TGTGCCAGCAGCTCGGGGACATCAACAGATACGCAGTATTTT
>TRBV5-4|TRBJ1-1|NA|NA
CASSRDTEAFF
TGTGCCAGCAGCCGGGACACTGAAGCTTTCTTT
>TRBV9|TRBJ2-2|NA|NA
CASSLIIGELFF
TGTGCCAGCAGCTTAATAATCGGGGAGCTGTTTTTT
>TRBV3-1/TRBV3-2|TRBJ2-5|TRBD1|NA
CASSPKTGSIETQYF
TGTGCCAGCAGCCCGAAGACAGGGAGCATAGAGACCCAGTACTTC
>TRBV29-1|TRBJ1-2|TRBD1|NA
CSVGQGGSGYTF
TGCAGCGTTGGACAGGGAGGCTCTGGCTACACCTTC